The clone carrying this T cell receptor beta chain has ten or more counts. The antigen remains unidentified. TCRdb called the 5' RACE reads again in MiXCR, with one record for every CDR3 protein. The repertoire holds roughly 120,000 distinct CDR3 sequences, with roughly 3.4% as singletons. The data originate from a study of neurological immune-mediated disorders. There are 13 residues in the CDR3. CDR1 is MNHEY and CDR2 is SVGAGI in the germline V gene. V was pared by 4 bases and J by 1 base, with 7 bases between. Unsorted libraries were prepared from 2 million PBMCs held at -80 C. Notes on the study in general: Patients with HTLV-1-associated myelopathy showed the most TCR clonal expansion. Those with multiple sclerosis showed the least, falling below healthy controls. The multiple sclerosis repertoire cluster had no association with any clinical or MRI feature.

This TCR was recovered from a woman younger than 45 with multiple sclerosis. The sample consisted of PBMCs. The chain couples TRBV6-5 to TRBJ2-5; D remains ambiguous. CDR3 amino acids: CASSSDLQETQYF. DNA of the CDR3: TGTGCCAGCAGTTCGGACCTCCAAGAGACCCAGTACTTC.